These 9 T cell receptor beta chains were all obtained from the same sample, sequenced in a study of PD-1 blockade in classical Hodgkin lymphoma. The table came from immunoSEQ multiplex PCR; TCRdb's copy has only in-frame clones and leaves some out. The sample yields about 23,000 clones, approximately 90% seen once. Specified time point: cycle 4 day 1 (C4D1), after 5 to 7 weeks of nivolumab. Each patient's relapse followed autologous stem cell transplantation, and brentuximab vedotin exposure varied. Here the sequenced sample was peripheral blood mononuclear cells (PBMCs), taken before the fourth cycle of nivolumab. Receptors were obtained from a human donor with classical Hodgkin lymphoma.

This rearrangement joins TRBV7-8 to TRBJ2-5; perhaps TRBD1 as D (6 bases). Trimming cost V 5 bases and J 0 bases, with 16 bases left between them. The germline V gene has CDR1 SGHVS and CDR2 FQNEAQ. This CDR3 is 16 amino acids long. CDR3 in DNA: TGTGCCAGCAGCCCTGTTTTGGGGACATACCAAGAGACCCAGTACTTC. Its protein is CASSPVLGTYQETQYF.

CDR3 amino acids: CASSGTGGLNEQYF. CDR3 bases: TGCGCCAGCAGTGGGACAGGGGGCCTCAACGAGCAGTACTTC. The chain combines TRBV10-1 with TRBJ2-7, with 11 bases identical to TRBD1. Germline loops: CDR1 WNHNN, CDR2 SYGVQD (reference sequence). The CDR3 runs to 14 residues. The ends lost 4 bases at V and 5 bases at J; junction bases unmatched: 4.

The rearrangement links TRBV6-5 to TRBJ2-2; 11 nucleotides match TRBD1. In germline, CDR1 is MNHEY, CDR2 SVGAGI. This CDR3 has 14 amino acids. V was clipped by 7 bases and J by 5 bases; unmatched bases: 3. This CDR3 reads CASKDRGQTGELFF. In DNA form, the CDR3 reads TGTGCCAGCAAGGACAGGGGGCAGACCGGGGAGCTGTTTTTT.

The V call is TRBV7-9, the J call TRBJ1-4; the D is unclear. The CDR3 runs 12 residues. The germline V gene has CDR1 SEHNR and CDR2 FQNEAQ (reference sequence). V dropped 3 bases and J dropped 8 bases, with 7 bases sitting between them. CDR3 protein: CASSFVGEKLFF. The CDR3 coding sequence is TGTGCCAGCAGCTTTGTTGGAGAAAAACTGTTTTTT.

V usage is TRBV6-1 and J usage is TRBJ2-3, with D possibly being TRBD2 (6 bases). The CDR3 loop spans 14 amino acids. CDR1 and CDR2 from the germline V gene are MNHNS and SASEGT. V lost 5 bases and J 0 bases, leaving 9 bases between the germline ends. The CDR3 coding sequence is TGTGCCAGCAGTTCTGGGACTAGCACAGATACGCAGTATTTT. It encodes CASSSGTSTDTQYF.

The chain's CDR3 is CASSLRQGATNTGELFF. Here the CDR3 DNA reads TGTGCCAGTAGTCTCCGACAGGGGGCGACGAACACCGGGGAGCTGTTTTTT. The gene calls are TRBV19 and TRBJ2-2, with 10 nucleotides matching TRBD1. Germline V gives CDR1 LNHDA, CDR2 SQIVND (reference sequence). V gave up 5 bases and J gave up 0 bases; unmatched junction bases: 6. The CDR3 contains 17 residues.

This clone appeared once. The chain has TRBV13 and TRBJ2-7; TRBD1 aligns across 7 bases. The germline CDR1 and CDR2 sequences are PRHDT and FYEKMQ (reference sequence). The length of the CDR3 is 14 residues. V lost 5 bases to trimming and J lost 0 bases; unmatched junction nucleotides: 4. The CDR3 DNA is TGTGCCAGCAGCAGGACAGGCGTCTCCTACGAGCAGTACTTC. Its translation: CASSRTGVSYEQYF.

The chain has TRBV12-1 and TRBJ1-1. TRBV12-1 corresponds to a pseudogene. This CDR3 is built from 17 residues. CDR3 loop: CASSLLYFLTPNTEAFF. In nucleotides, the CDR3 is TGTGCCAGCAGCTTACTTTACTTTCTTACACCGAACACTGAAGCTTTCTTT.

The genes are TRBV29-1 and TRBJ1-1; D perhaps matches TRBD1 (5 bases). The CDR3 covers 13 residues. The germline V and J ends were trimmed by 5 bases and 5 bases, with 15 bases remaining between them. The germline gives CDR1 SQVTM, CDR2 ANQGSEA. CDR3: CSVPRRVGTEAFF. CDR3 coding DNA: TGCAGCGTTCCCCGCAGGGTTGGTACTGAAGCTTTCTTT.